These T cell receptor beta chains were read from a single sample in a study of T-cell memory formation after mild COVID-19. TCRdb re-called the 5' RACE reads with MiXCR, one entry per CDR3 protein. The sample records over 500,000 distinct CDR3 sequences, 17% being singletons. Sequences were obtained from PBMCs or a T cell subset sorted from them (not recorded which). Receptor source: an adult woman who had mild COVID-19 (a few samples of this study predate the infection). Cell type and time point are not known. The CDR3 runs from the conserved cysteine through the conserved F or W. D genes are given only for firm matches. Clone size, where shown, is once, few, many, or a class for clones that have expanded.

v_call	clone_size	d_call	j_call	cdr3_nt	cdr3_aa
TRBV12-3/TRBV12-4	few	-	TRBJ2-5	TGTGCCAGTACAAGGGGGCAAGAGACCCAGTACTTC	CASTRGQETQYF
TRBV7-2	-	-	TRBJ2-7	TGTGCCAGCAGCTTAGGGCGCGAAGCGGCTCTATCCTACGAGCAGTACTTC	CASSLGREAALSYEQYF
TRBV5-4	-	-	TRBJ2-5	TGTGCCAGCAGCTTGGCCGATTGGCCAGAGACCCAGTACTTC	CASSLADWPETQYF
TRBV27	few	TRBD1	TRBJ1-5	TGTGCCAGCAGTACCAGAACCGGGACAGGTAATCAGCCCCAGCATTTT	CASSTRTGTGNQPQHF
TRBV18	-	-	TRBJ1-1	TGTGCCAGCTCACCAAGGACAAGCATGAACACTGAAGCTTTCTTT	CASSPRTSMNTEAFF
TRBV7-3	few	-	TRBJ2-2	TGTGCCAGCAGCACGAGCGCCAGGAACACCGGGGAGCTGTTTTTT	CASSTSARNTGELFF
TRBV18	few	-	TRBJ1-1	TGTGCCAGCTCACAGAGAAGTGTTTGGTCGGCTCAAAGGAACACTGAAGCTTTCTTT	CASSQRSVWSAQRNTEAFF
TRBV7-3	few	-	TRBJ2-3	TGTGCCAGCAGCTCCAGGTCCGGGCCAGCAGATACGCAGTATTTT	CASSSRSGPADTQYF
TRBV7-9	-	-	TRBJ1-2	TGTGCCAGCAGCTTAGGACACGAATATGGCTACACCTTC	CASSLGHEYGYTF
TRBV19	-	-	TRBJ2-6	TGTGCCAGTATGAGGAGGTTGGGGGACTCTGGGGCCAACGTCCTGACTTTC	CASMRRLGDSGANVLTF
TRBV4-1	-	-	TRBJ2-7	TGCGCCAGCAGCCAATCTCCCCCCCCATCGGTCGAGCAGTACTTC	CASSQSPPPSVEQYF
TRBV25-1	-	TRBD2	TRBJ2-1	TGTGCCAGAAGTGCCCTGGCGGGGGGGCCGGGGAATGAGCAGTTCTTC	CARSALAGGPGNEQFF
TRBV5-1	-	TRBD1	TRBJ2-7	TGCGCCAGCAGCTCCCTTATCGACAGGGGAGGCCCCTACGAGCAGTACTTC	CASSSLIDRGGPYEQYF
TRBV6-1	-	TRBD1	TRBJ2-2	TGTGCCAGCAGATCGGGACAGGAAAACACCGGGGAGCTGTTTTTT	CASRSGQENTGELFF
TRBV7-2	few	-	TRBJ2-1	TGTGCCAGCAGCCGCGTGGGAGGCAGGGCAAATGAGCAGTTCTTC	CASSRVGGRANEQFF
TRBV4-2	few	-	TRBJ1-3	TGTGCCAGCAGCCAAGATGATTCCTCTGGAAACACCATATATTTT	CASSQDDSSGNTIYF
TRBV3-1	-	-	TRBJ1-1	TGTGCCAGCAGCCAAGATTTGAGGGCCGCGAACACTGAAGCTTTCTTT	CASSQDLRAANTEAFF
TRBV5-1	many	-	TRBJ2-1	TGCGCCAGCAGCCCAGGACTGGACTATTACAATGAGCAGTTCTTC	CASSPGLDYYNEQFF
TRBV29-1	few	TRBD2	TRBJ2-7	TGCAGCGTTGAAATACCCGCACTAGCGGGAGTTGGATTTTTGTACTTC	CSVEIPALAGVGFLYF
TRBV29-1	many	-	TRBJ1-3	TGCAGCGTTGAGCGATATGAGAGCTCTGGAAACACCATATATTTT	CSVERYESSGNTIYF
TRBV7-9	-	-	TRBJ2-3	TGTGCCAGCAGCGGAGGTGGGTCACGCGATACGCAGTATTTT	CASSGGGSRDTQYF
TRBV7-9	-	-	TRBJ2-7	TGTGCCAGCAGCTTAGGGTTCGGGCCTGGGGCAGGCGAGCAGTACTTC	CASSLGFGPGAGEQYF
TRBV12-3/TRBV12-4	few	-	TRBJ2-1	TGTGCCAGCAGTCACAGGGAGCGTGAGCAGTTCTTC	CASSHREREQFF
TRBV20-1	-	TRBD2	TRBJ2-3	TGCAGTAGGTTAAGCGGGGGGGCGGATACGCAGTATTTT	CSRLSGGADTQYF
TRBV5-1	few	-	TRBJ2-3	TGCGCCAGCAGCTCATTGGGGGCTATAGATACGCAGTATTTT	CASSSLGAIDTQYF
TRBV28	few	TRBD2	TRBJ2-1	TGTGCCAGCAGTTGGGGGGGGAGCGGGAATGAGCAGTTCTTC	CASSWGGSGNEQFF
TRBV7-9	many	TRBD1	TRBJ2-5	TGTGCCAGCGAACCATGGGACAGGAGGGAGACCCAGTACTTC	CASEPWDRRETQYF
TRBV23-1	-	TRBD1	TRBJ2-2	TGCGCCAGCAGTCATTGGGACAGGGGGAACACCGGGGAGCTGTTTTTT	CASSHWDRGNTGELFF
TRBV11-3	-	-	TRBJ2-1	TGTGCCAGCAGCACCGTCCTCTACAATGAGCAGTTCTTC	CASSTVLYNEQFF
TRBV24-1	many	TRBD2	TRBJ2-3	TGTGCCACCAGTGATCGCAATAGCGGGCCCACAGATACGCAGTATTTT	CATSDRNSGPTDTQYF
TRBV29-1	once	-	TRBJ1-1	TGCAGCGCTCAACAGGGTTGGGACACTGAAGCTTTCTTT	CSAQQGWDTEAFF
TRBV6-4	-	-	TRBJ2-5	TGTGCCAGCAGCTCCCGAACTGATCAGGAGACCCAGTACTTC	CASSSRTDQETQYF
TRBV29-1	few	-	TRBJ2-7	TGCAGCGTTGACGTTCTTGGCAGCCCCTACGAGCAGTACTTC	CSVDVLGSPYEQYF
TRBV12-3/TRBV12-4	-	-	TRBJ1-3	TGTGCCGGCTCTCTCGGGGTCTCTGGAAACACCATATATTTT	CAGSLGVSGNTIYF
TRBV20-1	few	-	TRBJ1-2	TGCAGTGCTAGAGCAATGAGCAGGGTGGGAGATAACTATGGCTACACCTTC	CSARAMSRVGDNYGYTF
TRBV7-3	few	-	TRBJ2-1	TGTGCCAGCAGCTTAACTGCAGATCCCTACAATGAGCAGTTCTTC	CASSLTADPYNEQFF
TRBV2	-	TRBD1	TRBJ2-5	TGTGCCAGCAGCGCCTATCCACGCAGGGGGCAAGAGACCCAGTACTTC	CASSAYPRRGQETQYF
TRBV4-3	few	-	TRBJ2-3	TGCGCCAGCAGCCAAGATGGGTCAGCGTCTATCACAGATACGCAGTATTTT	CASSQDGSASITDTQYF
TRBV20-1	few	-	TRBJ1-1	TGCAGTGCCCTCGGACAGCTGAACACTGAAGCTTTCTTT	CSALGQLNTEAFF
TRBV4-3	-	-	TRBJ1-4	TGCGCCAGCAGCCCAAAGTCGGACAGACCTAATGAAAAACTGTTTTTT	CASSPKSDRPNEKLFF
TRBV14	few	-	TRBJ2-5	TGTGCCAGCAGCCAATCATGGGAGACCCAGTACTTC	CASSQSWETQYF
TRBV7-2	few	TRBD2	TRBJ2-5	TGTGCCAGCAGCGAGACTAGCGGGGGAGAGACCCAGTACTTC	CASSETSGGETQYF
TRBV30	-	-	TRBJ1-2	TGTGCCTGGAGTACACTGGCCAACCCTAACTATGGCTACACCTTC	CAWSTLANPNYGYTF
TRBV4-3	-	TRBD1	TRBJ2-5	TGCGCCAGCAGCCAAGCGGACAGGGGGGGAACCCAGTACTTC	CASSQADRGGTQYF